Presented here are 26 T cell receptor beta chains from one specimen sequenced in a study of cytomegalovirus exposure and HLA in healthy donors. PCR primers comprised 60 Vbeta and 13 Jbeta primers. The method was immunoSEQ multiplex PCR; TCRdb's version includes in-frame clones alone and lacks a portion of them. Seen here are 150,000 to 200,000 clones, about 88% observed once, and the top ten hold approximately 2%. Material for sequencing was PBMCs. The receptors were sampled from a woman aged 18-29 years in good health and CMV-seronegative.

This chain uses TRBV19 with TRBJ1-2, with 7 bases matching TRBD1. Losses at the gene ends were 3 bases for V and 7 bases for J; bases not matched to a gene: 14. The CDR3 runs 16 residues. From germline, CDR1 is LNHDA and CDR2 SQIVND (reference sequence). Written as DNA, the CDR3 is TGTGCCAGTAGTATTACCGGGACAGCGACCGTTATTGGCTACACCTTC. Translated, it gives CASSITGTATVIGYTF.

The chain combines TRBV18 with TRBJ2-1, with a possible D match to TRBD2 (5 bases). The germline gives CDR1 KGHSH, CDR2 LQKENI. The CDR3 runs 17 residues. The V end lost 3 bases, the J end lost 0 bases, and 15 bases lay between the germline ends. CDR3 residues: CASSPRGWVHSYNEQFF. In DNA form, the CDR3 reads TGTGCCAGCTCACCCCGGGGTTGGGTCCACTCCTACAATGAGCAGTTCTTC.

The chain recombines TRBV7-9 with TRBJ2-7, with 8 nucleotides matching TRBD1. V dropped 0 bases and J dropped 2; count of bases not matched to a gene: 0. CDR1 is SEHNR and CDR2 is FQNEAQ in the germline V gene (reference sequence). The length of the CDR3 is 14 residues. In DNA form, the CDR3 reads TGTGCCAGCAGCTTAGCCAGGGGGCCCTACGAGCAGTACTTC. Translation: CASSLARGPYEQYF.

This chain uses TRBV29-1 with TRBJ2-7, with 11 bases aligning to TRBD1. The CDR3 sequence is 15 residues long. V dropped 1 base and J dropped 3; count of bases not matched to a gene: 5. From germline, CDR1 is SQVTM and CDR2 ANQGSEA. DNA of the CDR3: TGCAGCGTTGAAGGGCGGGACAGGGGGATCTACGAGCAGTACTTC. This encodes CSVEGRDRGIYEQYF.

The chain couples TRBV27 to TRBJ1-3; 7 nucleotides align to TRBD1. J lost 1 base, V lost 4 bases, and 7 bases had no gene match. Germline-derived CDR1 and CDR2 are MNHEY and SMNVEV (reference sequence). The CDR3 has 16 amino acids. The CDR3 DNA sequence: TGTGCCAGCAGTTCCACAGGGGCCCTATCTGGAAACACCATATATTTT. Translation gives CASSSTGALSGNTIYF.

V usage is TRBV4-1 and J usage is TRBJ1-4; D perhaps matches TRBD1 (6 bases). Germline V gives CDR1 MGHRA, CDR2 YSYEKL. V lost 4 bases, J lost 0 bases, and 12 bases lay in between. CDR3 length equals 16 residues. The CDR3 region is CASSRGTLSTNEKLFF. CDR3 DNA sequence: TGCGCCAGCAGCCGTGGGACACTTTCAACTAATGAAAAACTGTTTTTT.

This chain connects TRBV19 to TRBJ2-5; TRBD1 matches at 7 bases. CDR3 size: 14 residues. The germline V gene encodes CDR1 LNHDA and CDR2 SQIVND (reference sequence). The trim removed 4 bases at V and 2 bases at J, leaving 4 bases unmatched. For the CDR3, the DNA is TGTGCCAGTAGTAAGGGGGCGATACAAGAGACCCAGTACTTC. As protein: CASSKGAIQETQYF.

This clone appeared once. This chain links TRBV5-1 with TRBJ2-3; tentatively, D is TRBD1 (5 bases). Germline V CDR1 and CDR2: SGHRS, YFSETQ. CDR3 size: 14 residues. Trimming removed 0 bases from V and 4 bases from J, with 9 bases in between. This CDR3 is CASSLADSADTQYF. CDR3 DNA sequence: TGCGCCAGCAGCTTGGCCGACAGCGCAGATACGCAGTATTTT.

The chain uses TRBV28 and TRBJ2-6, with a tentative D call TRBD2 (6 bases). Germline CDR1 is MDHEN and CDR2 is SYDVKM. The V end was cut by 3 bases, the J end by 10 bases, with 16 bases between. The CDR3 consists of 15 residues. The CDR3 protein is CASSFPNRDLNVLTF. CDR3 sequence (DNA): TGTGCCAGCAGTTTCCCCAACCGGGACTTAAACGTCCTGACTTTC. Filled out from reference TRBV28 and TRBJ2-6, the complete variable domain reads DVKVTQSSRYLVKRTGEKVFLECVQDMDHENMFWYRQDPGLGLRLIYFSYDVKMKEKGDIPEGYSVSREKKERFSLILESASTNQTSMYLCASSFPNRDLNVLTFGAGSRLTVL.

This sequence joins TRBV7-9 and TRBJ2-1; 10 bases line up with TRBD2. J lost 7 bases, V lost 8 bases, and 5 bases had no gene match. Germline CDR1 SEHNR, CDR2 FQNEAQ (reference sequence). The CDR3 has 13 amino acids. The CDR3 nucleotides read TGTGCCAGCCTGGGACTAGCGCCTAATGAGCAGTTCTTC. Amino acid sequence: CASLGLAPNEQFF.

In nucleotides, the CDR3 is TGTGCCAGCAGTCCCTCAGGGGGCCGGTGGGAGTACTTC. Amino acid sequence: CASSPSGGRWEYF. The chain carries TRBV11-2 and TRBJ2-7; 8 nucleotides line up with TRBD1. The germline CDR1 and CDR2 sequences are SGHAT and FQNNGV. There are 13 residues in the CDR3. Unmatched junction bases numbered 12, after V lost 6 bases and J lost 11 bases.

This chain connects TRBV10-3 to TRBJ2-1; tentative D call: TRBD2 (6 bases). The V end was cut by 10 bases, the J end by 5 bases, with 24 bases between. Germline V lookup: CDR1 ENHRY, CDR2 SYGVKD. The CDR3 spans 16 residues. CDR3 DNA: TGTGCCACCCGTGATTTAGGCGGGGAGAAGGACAATGAGCAGTTCTTC. Its translation: CATRDLGGEKDNEQFF.

This clone was counted once. The chain recombines TRBV29-1 with TRBJ2-1, with 7 positions matching TRBD2. The germline V gene encodes CDR1 SQVTM and CDR2 ANQGSEA. This CDR3 contains 13 residues. Germline trimming cut 7 bases from V and 8 bases from J; bases unmatched to any gene: 11. The CDR3 nucleotides read TGCAGCGCCCGGGTGGGGGGGTCCCATGAGCAGTTCTTC. Translating gives CSARVGGSHEQFF.

The J gene is TRBJ1-4, the V gene TRBV6-1, with 10 nucleotides matching TRBD1. Germline CDR1 is MNHNS and CDR2 is SASEGT. CDR3 length: 14 amino acids. V was pared by 6 bases and J by 6 bases, with 4 bases of the junction left unmatched. DNA for the CDR3: TGTGCCAGCAGCAGACAGGGGGCAGATGAAAAACTGTTTTTT. It codes for CASSRQGADEKLFF.

J is TRBJ2-3 and V is TRBV10-3, with 8 nucleotides matching TRBD1. The germline CDR1 and CDR2 sequences are ENHRY and SYGVKD. This CDR3 has 14 amino acids. V was pared by 9 bases and J by 1 base, with 6 bases of the junction left unmatched. The CDR3 protein is CAIKPGQGTDTQYF. The CDR3 DNA reads TGTGCCATTAAACCGGGACAGGGCACAGATACGCAGTATTTT.

This clone has a single count. The chain employs TRBV11-1 and TRBJ2-7; 8 bases map to TRBD1. The J segment lost 5 bases and the V segment lost 5 bases, leaving 8 bases of the junction unmatched. Germline V CDR1 and CDR2: SGHAT, FQDESV (reference sequence). The CDR3 is made up of 14 amino acids. As DNA, the CDR3 is TGTGCCAGCAGCCGGTGGACAGGGAGCGACGAGCAGTACTTC. Translation: CASSRWTGSDEQYF.

The V call is TRBV13, the J call TRBJ1-1, with 7 bases aligning to TRBD1. This CDR3 has 15 residues. The ends lost 4 bases at V and 1 base at J; junction bases unmatched: 6. The germline V gene has CDR1 PRHDT and CDR2 FYEKMQ (reference sequence). The CDR3 sequence is CASSSPRDRNTEAFF. For the CDR3, the DNA is TGTGCCAGCAGCTCACCCCGGGACAGGAACACTGAAGCTTTCTTT.

The V and J genes are TRBV6-1 and TRBJ2-1; 7 bases are shared with TRBD1. CDR1 is MNHNS and CDR2 is SASEGT in the germline V gene. V shed 3 bases, J shed 2 bases, and the junction held 7 bases outside the gene matches. CDR3 length equals 16 residues. CDR3 protein: CASSEMEQGPYNEQFF. The CDR3, as DNA: TGTGCCAGCAGTGAGATGGAACAGGGGCCCTACAATGAGCAGTTCTTC.

The chain links TRBV20-1 to TRBJ1-3; D is unclear. The ends were cut back, 1 base at V and 5 bases at J, with 3 bases in the middle. CDR1 DFQATT and CDR2 SNEGSKA come from the germline V gene (reference sequence). This CDR3 is 11 amino acids long. The CDR3 DNA reads TGCAGTGCTAGAGTCAGAAACACCATATATTTT. Amino acids: CSARVRNTIYF.

This rearrangement joins TRBV28 to TRBJ2-1; 16 bases map to TRBD2. This CDR3 contains 17 residues. CDR1 and CDR2 from the germline V gene are MDHEN and SYDVKM. V was clipped by 3 bases and J by 8 bases; unmatched bases: 7. The DNA for the CDR3 is TGTGCCAGCAGTTTCCCCGGGACTAGCGGGGGGGCCGATGAGCAGTTCTTC. It specifies CASSFPGTSGGADEQFF.

The chain links TRBV18 to TRBJ1-1, with D hard to call. V lost 0 bases and J 1 base, leaving 6 bases between the germline ends. Germline CDR1 reads KGHSH; CDR2 reads LQKENI. The CDR3 runs 14 residues. The CDR3 nucleotides are TGTGCCAGCTCACCACCGGTACAGAACACTGAAGCTTTCTTT. Its protein is CASSPPVQNTEAFF.

The CDR3 spells CASSFRSNTEAFF. DNA for the CDR3: TGCGCCAGCAGCTTCAGGTCGAACACTGAAGCTTTCTTT. The chain joins TRBV5-1 to TRBJ1-1; D is unresolved. This CDR3 spans 13 amino acids. Germline CDR1 SGHRS, CDR2 YFSETQ. V shed 2 bases and J shed 1 base, with 6 bases lying between them.

With regard to this clone: The junction departs from germline at one end; a sequencing error may be responsible. This rearrangement joins TRBV15 to TRBJ2-2; D is possibly TRBD1 (6 bases). The CDR3 is 13 residues long. Germline assignment: CDR1 LNHNV and CDR2 YYDKDF (reference sequence). This chain's CDR3 is CATSTGPTGELFF. DNA for the CDR3: TGTGCCACTAGCACAGGGCCCACCGGGGAGCTGTTTTTT. The full variable domain, in which reference TRBV15 and TRBJ2-2 provide the parts outside the CDR3, is DAMVIQNPRYQVTQFGKPVTLSCSQTLNHNVMYWYQQKSSQAPKLLFHYYDKDFNNEADTPDNFQSRRPNTSFCFLDIRSPGLGDTAMYLCATSTGPTGELFFGEGSRLTVL.

In its sample, this clone was seen a few times. This chain connects TRBV2 to TRBJ2-7, with D tentatively TRBD1 (6 bases). Germline CDR1 is SNHLY and CDR2 is FYNNEI. The V and J ends lost 10 bases and 3 bases respectively, with 25 bases between them. The CDR3 totals 16 residues. The CDR3 protein is CATQGPQGGLGYEQYF. DNA of the CDR3: TGTGCCACGCAGGGCCCACAGGGTGGCCTCGGCTACGAGCAGTACTTC.

V is TRBV11-3 and J is TRBJ2-5, with D possibly TRBD2 on 5 matching bases. CDR3 size: 14 residues. Trimming pared 1 base from V and 2 bases from J, leaving 8 bases between. The V gene's germline CDR1 is SGHNT and CDR2 YENEEA. CDR3 loop: CASSLVPGQETQYF. DNA of the CDR3: TGTGCCAGCAGCTTAGTACCGGGGCAAGAGACCCAGTACTTC.

This clone was found a few times. This chain connects TRBV5-4 to TRBJ2-1, with D perhaps matching TRBD2 (6 bases). Deletions cut 0 bases from V and 2 bases from J, with 9 bases between. Germline V gene sequence: CDR1 SGHNT, CDR2 YYREEE (reference sequence). The CDR3 covers 15 residues. The CDR3 nucleotides are TGTGCCAGCAGCTTGGTGGGAGGACCCTACAATGAGCAGTTCTTC. Translated, it gives CASSLVGGPYNEQFF.